The next 16 T cell receptor beta chains were all read from a single sample in a study of graft-versus-host responses after intestinal transplantation. Using immunoSEQ multiplex PCR, the repertoire was profiled, and TCRdb retains in-frame clones only, with some absent. The table records about 97,000 clones, around 92% of them present only once. These TCRs' antigens remain unknown. This specimen consisted of unstimulated CD8+ T cells sorted from spleen or lymph node cells, obtained before transplant. These receptors all come from a human donor who was the organ donor for an intestinal transplant.

The chain employs TRBV4-1 and TRBJ2-2; TRBD2 might be the D (6 bases). CDR3 size: 19 residues. The V end lost 4 bases, the J end lost 0 bases, and 21 bases lay between the germline ends. Germline lookup yields CDR1 MGHRA and CDR2 YSYEKL. Here the CDR3 reads CASSRSRELTTTNTGELFF. In nucleotides, the CDR3 is TGCGCCAGCAGCCGATCCCGGGAGCTGACAACCACGAACACCGGGGAGCTGTTTTTT.

The rearrangement joins TRBV27 to TRBJ2-7; no clear D gene. Trimming stripped 2 bases from V and 2 bases from J, with 13 bases between. Germline CDR1 reads MNHEY; CDR2 reads SMNVEV (reference sequence). This CDR3 comprises 15 residues. The DNA of the CDR3 is TGTGCCAGCAGTTTAAGTTGGGCCGCCACCTACGAGCAGTACTTC. Its translation: CASSLSWAATYEQYF.

J is TRBJ1-1 and V is TRBV27; no clear D gene. The ends were cut back, 3 bases at V and 4 bases at J, with 12 bases in the middle. From germline, CDR1 is MNHEY and CDR2 SMNVEV (reference sequence). The length of the CDR3 is 14 residues. The CDR3 nucleotides read TGTGCCAGCAGTTTGGGAGTTGTGGCCACTGAAGCTTTCTTT. Translated: CASSLGVVATEAFF.

This chain links TRBV5-1 with TRBJ1-2; TRBD1 matches at 9 bases. This CDR3 has 16 residues. In germline, CDR1 is SGHRS, CDR2 YFSETQ. Trimming removed 4 bases from V and 1 base from J; junction bases left unmatched: 8. Here the CDR3 reads CASSEQGARVNYGYTF. CDR3 nucleotides: TGCGCCAGCAGCGAACAGGGGGCAAGAGTTAACTATGGCTACACCTTC.

The rearrangement joins TRBV9 to TRBJ1-1; TRBD1 might be the D (5 bases). This CDR3 is built from 12 residues. Per germline, CDR1 SGDLS and CDR2 YYNGEE. V dropped 5 bases and J dropped 9 bases, with 14 bases sitting between them. CDR3 DNA: TGTGCCAGCAGTGATCAGGGTTTTAAAGCTTTCTTT. Amino acid sequence: CASSDQGFKAFF.

This chain joins TRBV27 and TRBJ1-1, with D tentatively TRBD1 (6 bases). Looked up from germline, CDR1 is MNHEY and CDR2 is SMNVEV (reference sequence). This CDR3 is 12 amino acids long. Trimming pared 5 bases from V and 10 bases from J, leaving 14 bases between. The CDR3 DNA reads as TGTGCCAGCAGTCCACAGGGAATGGGAGCTTTCTTT. Amino acid sequence: CASSPQGMGAFF.

The rearrangement uses TRBV9 and TRBJ2-3; TRBD2 matches at 8 bases. Germline values: CDR1 SGDLS, CDR2 YYNGEE. The J segment lost 4 bases and the V segment lost 7 bases, leaving 8 bases of the junction unmatched. The CDR3 contains 14 residues. The CDR3 sequence: CASESGRGSDTQYF. CDR3 DNA sequence: TGTGCCAGCGAGAGCGGGAGAGGATCAGATACGCAGTATTTT.

The V and J genes are TRBV5-6 and TRBJ1-1; TRBD1 matches at 9 bases. The CDR3 sequence is 14 residues long. CDR1 is SGHDT, CDR2 YYEEEE, per germline. The J segment lost 10 bases and the V segment lost 2 bases, leaving 9 bases of the junction unmatched. The CDR3 here is CASSFSLQGALAFF. CDR3 nucleotides: TGTGCCAGCAGCTTTTCGTTACAGGGGGCCCTAGCTTTCTTT. Filled out from reference TRBV5-6 and TRBJ1-1, the complete variable domain reads DAGVTQSPTHLIKTRGQQVTLRCSPKSGHDTVSWYQQALGQGPQFIFQYYEEEERQRGNFPDRFSGHQFPNYSSELNVNALLLGDSALYLCASSFSLQGALAFFGQGTRLTVV.

The gene calls are TRBV23-1 and TRBJ1-2; 10 nucleotides line up with TRBD1. TRBV23-1 is annotated as an ORF whose role is uncertain. This CDR3 region has 20 residues. V was pared by 6 bases and J by 8 bases, with 27 bases of the junction left unmatched. The CDR3 nucleotides are TGCGCCAGCAGCCGCATACCTAAGTCAGGGGGTAGAGACAGGGGGCGCGGCTACACCTTC. It encodes CASSRIPKSGGRDRGRGYTF.

The chain couples TRBV6-6 to TRBJ2-2; perhaps TRBD2 as D (6 bases). Deletions cut 8 bases from V and 6 bases from J, with 13 bases between. Germline values: CDR1 MNHNY, CDR2 SVGAGI (reference sequence). The CDR3 has 13 amino acids. The CDR3: CASHTGSAGELFF. CDR3 nucleotide sequence: TGTGCCAGCCATACCGGGAGTGCCGGGGAGCTGTTTTTT.

Only one count was recorded for this clone. V and J are TRBV21-1 and TRBJ1-1; the D call of TRBD1 is as the table states it, not checked on the DNA. TRBV21-1 is annotated as a pseudogene. This CDR3 is 19 amino acids long. CDR3 residues: CASSKRGRQVSFADTEAFF. The DNA for the CDR3 is TGTGCCAGCAGCAAAAGGGGCAGACAGGTAAGTTTCGCGGACACTGAAGCTTTCTTT.

This clone has a single count. Written as DNA, the CDR3 is TGTGCCAGCAGCCAAGCAGTTCCAGATACGCAGTATTTT. It specifies CASSQAVPDTQYF. The V call is TRBV4-2, the J call TRBJ2-3; no reliable D call. The CDR3 consists of 13 residues. Trimming took 1 base from V and 4 from J, leaving 6 bases between them. The germline V gene encodes CDR1 LGHNA and CDR2 YNFKEQ.

This chain joins TRBV6-1 and TRBJ1-5, with TRBD1 as a possible D gene (6 bases). The germline gives CDR1 MNHNS, CDR2 SASEGT. Trimming pared 2 bases from V and 1 base from J, leaving 12 bases between. CDR3 size: 16 residues. The CDR3 DNA sequence: TGTGCCAGCAGTGAATTCCCAGGGGTGAGCAATCAGCCCCAGCATTTT. It encodes CASSEFPGVSNQPQHF.

The chain uses TRBV15 and TRBJ2-1; tentative D call: TRBD1 (6 bases). Trimming cost V 0 bases and J 6 bases, with 27 bases left between them. CDR1 and CDR2 (germline): LNHNV, YYDKDF (reference sequence). This CDR3 contains 20 residues. The CDR3 protein is CATSRDHLLNRDIIFNEQFF. The CDR3, as DNA: TGTGCCACCAGCAGAGACCATCTACTAAACCGGGACATAATTTTCAATGAGCAGTTCTTC.

The gene calls are TRBV13 and TRBJ1-5; D is unclear. There are 12 residues in the CDR3. Germline V gene sequence: CDR1 PRHDT, CDR2 FYEKMQ (reference sequence). Deletions cut 0 bases from V and 6 bases from J, with 3 bases between. DNA of the CDR3: TGTGCCAGCAGCTTAGGCGGTCAGCCCCAGCATTTT. Amino acid sequence: CASSLGGQPQHF.

The chain is built from TRBV10-3 and TRBJ2-3; 8 bases line up with TRBD2. V gave up 3 bases and J gave up 2 bases; unmatched junction bases: 4. This CDR3 has 15 residues. The germline V gene has CDR1 ENHRY and CDR2 SYGVKD. For the CDR3, the DNA is TGTGCCATCAGTGATCCGCGGGAGGTCACAGATACGCAGTATTTT. Translation gives CAISDPREVTDTQYF.